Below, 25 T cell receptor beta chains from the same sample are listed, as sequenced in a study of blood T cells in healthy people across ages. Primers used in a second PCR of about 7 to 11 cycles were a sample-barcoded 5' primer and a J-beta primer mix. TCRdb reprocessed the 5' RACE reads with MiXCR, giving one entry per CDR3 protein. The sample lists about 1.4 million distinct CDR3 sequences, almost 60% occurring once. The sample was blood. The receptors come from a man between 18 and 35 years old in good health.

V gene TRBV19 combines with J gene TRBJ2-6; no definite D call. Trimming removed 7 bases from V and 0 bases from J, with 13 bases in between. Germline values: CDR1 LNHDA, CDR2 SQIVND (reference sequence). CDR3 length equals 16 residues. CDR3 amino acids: CASTQTVSSGANVLTF. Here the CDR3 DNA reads TGTGCCAGTACCCAGACCGTTAGCTCTGGGGCCAACGTCCTGACTTTC.

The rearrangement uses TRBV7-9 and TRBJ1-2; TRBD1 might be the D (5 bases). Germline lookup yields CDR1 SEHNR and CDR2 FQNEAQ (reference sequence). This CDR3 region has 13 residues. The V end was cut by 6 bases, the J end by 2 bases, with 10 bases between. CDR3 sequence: CASRARQNYGYTF. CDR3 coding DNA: TGTGCCAGCAGAGCTAGACAGAACTATGGCTACACCTTC. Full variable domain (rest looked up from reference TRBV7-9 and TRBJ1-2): DTGVSQNPRHKITKRGQNVTFRCDPISEHNRLYWYRQTLGQGPEFLTYFQNEAQLEKSRLLSDRFSAERPKGSFSTLEIQRTEQGDSAMYLCASRARQNYGYTFGSGTRLTVV.

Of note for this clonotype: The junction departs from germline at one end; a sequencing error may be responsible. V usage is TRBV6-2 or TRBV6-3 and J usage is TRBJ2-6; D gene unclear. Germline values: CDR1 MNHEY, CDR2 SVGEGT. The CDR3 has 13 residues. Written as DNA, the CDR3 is TGTGTCAGCACCCTCTCTGGGGCCAACGTCCTGACTTTC. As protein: CVSTLSGANVLTF.

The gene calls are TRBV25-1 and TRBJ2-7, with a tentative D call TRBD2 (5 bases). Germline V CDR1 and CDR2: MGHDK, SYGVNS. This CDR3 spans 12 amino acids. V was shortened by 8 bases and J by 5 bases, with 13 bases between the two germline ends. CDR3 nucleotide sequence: TGTGCCAGCGGACTGTTTCCGAACGAGCAGTACTTC. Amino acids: CASGLFPNEQYF.

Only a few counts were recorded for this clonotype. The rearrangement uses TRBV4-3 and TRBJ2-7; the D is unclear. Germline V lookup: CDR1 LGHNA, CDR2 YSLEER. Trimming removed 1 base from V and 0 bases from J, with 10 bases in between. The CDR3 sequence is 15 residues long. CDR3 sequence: CASSQGISSSYEQYF. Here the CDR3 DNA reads TGCGCCAGCAGCCAAGGGATATCGAGCTCCTACGAGCAGTACTTC.

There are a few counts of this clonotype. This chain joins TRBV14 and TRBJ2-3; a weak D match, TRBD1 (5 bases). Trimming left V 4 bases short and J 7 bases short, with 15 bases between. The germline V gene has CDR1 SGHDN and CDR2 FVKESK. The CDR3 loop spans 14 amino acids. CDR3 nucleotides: TGTGCCAGCAGCCCAAAAATTCAGGGATATACGCAGTATTTT. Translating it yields CASSPKIQGYTQYF.

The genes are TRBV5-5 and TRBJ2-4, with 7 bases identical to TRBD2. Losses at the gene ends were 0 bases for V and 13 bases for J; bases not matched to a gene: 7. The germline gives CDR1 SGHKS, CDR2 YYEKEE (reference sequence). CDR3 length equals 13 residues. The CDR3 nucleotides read TGTGCCAGCAGCTTGGTGGCGGGGGAAAAGCAGTACTTC. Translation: CASSLVAGEKQYF.

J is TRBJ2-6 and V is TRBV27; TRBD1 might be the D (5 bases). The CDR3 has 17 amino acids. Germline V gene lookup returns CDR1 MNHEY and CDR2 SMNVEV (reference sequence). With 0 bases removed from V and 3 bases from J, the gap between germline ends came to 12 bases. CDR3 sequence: CASSLSSGAVGANVLTF. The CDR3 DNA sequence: TGTGCCAGCAGTTTATCCAGTGGGGCTGTTGGGGCCAACGTCCTGACTTTC. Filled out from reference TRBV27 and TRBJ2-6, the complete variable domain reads EAQVTQNPRYLITVTGKKLTVTCSQNMNHEYMSWYRQDPGLGLRQIYYSMNVEVTDKGDVPEGYKVSRKEKRNFPLILESPSPNQTSLYFCASSLSSGAVGANVLTFGAGSRLTVL.

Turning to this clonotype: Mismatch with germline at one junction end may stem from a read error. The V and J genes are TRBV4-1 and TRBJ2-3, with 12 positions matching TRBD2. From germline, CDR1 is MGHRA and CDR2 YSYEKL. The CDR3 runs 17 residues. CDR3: CASSQETSSGRADTQYF. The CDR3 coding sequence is TGCGCCAGCAGCCAAGAAACCTCTAGCGGGAGGGCAGATACACAGTATTTT.

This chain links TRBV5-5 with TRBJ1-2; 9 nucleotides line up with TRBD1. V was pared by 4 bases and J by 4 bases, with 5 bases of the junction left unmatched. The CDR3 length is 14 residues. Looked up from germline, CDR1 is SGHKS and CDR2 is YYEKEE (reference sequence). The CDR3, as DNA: TGTGCCAGCAGCGCGGGACAGGGAGGCTATGGCTACACCTTC. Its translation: CASSAGQGGYGYTF.

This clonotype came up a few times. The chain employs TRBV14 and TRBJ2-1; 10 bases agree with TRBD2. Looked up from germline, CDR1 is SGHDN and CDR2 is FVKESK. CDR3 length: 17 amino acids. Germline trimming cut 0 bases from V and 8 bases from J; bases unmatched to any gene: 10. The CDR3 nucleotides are TGTGCCAGCAGCCAAGACATGCGAGCGGGGGGGCTCGATGAGCAGTTCTTC. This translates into CASSQDMRAGGLDEQFF.

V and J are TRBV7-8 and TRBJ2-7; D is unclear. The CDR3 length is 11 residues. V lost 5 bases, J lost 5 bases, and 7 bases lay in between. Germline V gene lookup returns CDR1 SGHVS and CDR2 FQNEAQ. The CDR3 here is CASSPEHEQYF. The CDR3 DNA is TGTGCCAGCAGCCCGGAGCACGAGCAGTACTTC.

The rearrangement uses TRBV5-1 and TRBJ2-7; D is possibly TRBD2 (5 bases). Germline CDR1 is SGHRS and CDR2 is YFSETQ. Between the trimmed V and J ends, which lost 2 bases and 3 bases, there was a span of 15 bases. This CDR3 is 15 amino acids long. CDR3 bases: TGCGCCAGCAGCTTTGGGCGGGCTCACAACTACGAGCAGTACTTC. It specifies CASSFGRAHNYEQYF.

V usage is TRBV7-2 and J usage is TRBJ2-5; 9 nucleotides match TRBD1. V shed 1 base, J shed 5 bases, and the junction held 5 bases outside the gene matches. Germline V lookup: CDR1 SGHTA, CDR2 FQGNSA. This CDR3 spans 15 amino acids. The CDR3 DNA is TGTGCCAGCAGCTTAGACAGGGGGCACTGGGAGACCCAGTACTTC. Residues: CASSLDRGHWETQYF.

CDR3: CASSVGQPDTQYF. CDR3 sequence (DNA): TGTGCCAGCAGTGTCGGACAGCCAGATACGCAGTATTTT. This sequence joins TRBV25-1 and TRBJ2-3; a possible D gene is TRBD1 (6 bases). Germline V gives CDR1 MGHDK, CDR2 SYGVNS. Trimming stripped 4 bases from V and 4 bases from J, with 9 bases between. The length of the CDR3 is 13 residues.

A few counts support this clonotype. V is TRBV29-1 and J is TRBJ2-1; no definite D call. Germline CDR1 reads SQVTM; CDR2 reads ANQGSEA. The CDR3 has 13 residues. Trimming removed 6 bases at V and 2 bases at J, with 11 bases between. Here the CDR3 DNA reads TGCAGCGTCGATCAGCGTGCCTACAATGAGCAGTTCTTC. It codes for CSVDQRAYNEQFF.

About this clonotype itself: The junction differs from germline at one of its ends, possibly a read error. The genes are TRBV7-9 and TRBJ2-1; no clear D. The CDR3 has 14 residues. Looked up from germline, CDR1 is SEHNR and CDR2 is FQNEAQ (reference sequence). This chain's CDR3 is CASSQIDSNNEQFF. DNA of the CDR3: TGTGCCAGCAGCCAAATAGACTCCAACAATGAGCAGTTCTTC.

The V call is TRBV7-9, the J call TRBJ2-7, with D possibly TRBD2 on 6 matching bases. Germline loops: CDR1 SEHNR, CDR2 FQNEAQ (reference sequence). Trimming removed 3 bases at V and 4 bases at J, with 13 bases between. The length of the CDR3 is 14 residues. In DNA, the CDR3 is TGTGCCAGCAGCTTCTCCGGGAGCAGGTACGAGCAGTACTTC. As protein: CASSFSGSRYEQYF.

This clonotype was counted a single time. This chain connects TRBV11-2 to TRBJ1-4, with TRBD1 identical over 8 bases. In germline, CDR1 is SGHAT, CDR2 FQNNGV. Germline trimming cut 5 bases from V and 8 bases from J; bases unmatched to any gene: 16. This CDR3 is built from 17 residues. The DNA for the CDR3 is TGTGCCAGCAGCATCCCTGACTCGACAGGGGAGCACGAAAAACTGTTTTTT. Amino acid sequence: CASSIPDSTGEHEKLFF.

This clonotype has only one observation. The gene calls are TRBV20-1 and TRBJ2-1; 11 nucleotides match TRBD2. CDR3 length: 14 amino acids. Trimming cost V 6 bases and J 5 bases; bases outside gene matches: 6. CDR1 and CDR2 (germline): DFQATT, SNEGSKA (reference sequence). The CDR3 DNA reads TGCAGTGCAATGACTAGCGGGATTGACAATGAGCAGTTCTTC. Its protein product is CSAMTSGIDNEQFF.

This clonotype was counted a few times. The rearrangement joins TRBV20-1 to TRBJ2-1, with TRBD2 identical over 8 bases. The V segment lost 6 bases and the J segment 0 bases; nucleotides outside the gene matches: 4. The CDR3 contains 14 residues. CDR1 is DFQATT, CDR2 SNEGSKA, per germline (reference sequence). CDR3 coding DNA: TGCAGTGCCCTACTAGCGGACTCCTACAATGAGCAGTTCTTC. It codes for CSALLADSYNEQFF.

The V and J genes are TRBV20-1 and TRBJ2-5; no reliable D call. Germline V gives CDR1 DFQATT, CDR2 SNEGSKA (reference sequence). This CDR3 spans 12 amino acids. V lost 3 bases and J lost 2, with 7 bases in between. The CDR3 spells CSASGHQETQYF. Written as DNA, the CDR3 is TGCAGTGCTAGTGGCCATCAAGAGACCCAGTACTTC.

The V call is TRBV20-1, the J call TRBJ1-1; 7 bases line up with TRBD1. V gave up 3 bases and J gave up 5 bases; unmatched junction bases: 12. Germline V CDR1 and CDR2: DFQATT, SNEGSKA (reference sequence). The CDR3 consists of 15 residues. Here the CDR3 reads CSASNPPGGITEAFF. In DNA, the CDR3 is TGCAGTGCTAGTAATCCGCCAGGGGGGATAACTGAAGCTTTCTTT.

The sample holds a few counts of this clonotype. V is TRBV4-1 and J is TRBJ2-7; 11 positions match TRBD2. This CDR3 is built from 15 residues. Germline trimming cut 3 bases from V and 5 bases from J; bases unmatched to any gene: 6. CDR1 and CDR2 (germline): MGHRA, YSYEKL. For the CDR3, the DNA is TGCGCCAGCAGCCACCTAGCGGGAGGTATACACGAGCAGTACTTC. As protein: CASSHLAGGIHEQYF.

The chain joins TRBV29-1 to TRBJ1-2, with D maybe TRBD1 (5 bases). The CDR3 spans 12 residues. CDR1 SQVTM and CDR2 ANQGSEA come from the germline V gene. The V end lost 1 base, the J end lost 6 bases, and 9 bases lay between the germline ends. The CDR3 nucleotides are TGCAGCGTTGAAGGGACATCAAATGGCTACACCTTC. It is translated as CSVEGTSNGYTF.